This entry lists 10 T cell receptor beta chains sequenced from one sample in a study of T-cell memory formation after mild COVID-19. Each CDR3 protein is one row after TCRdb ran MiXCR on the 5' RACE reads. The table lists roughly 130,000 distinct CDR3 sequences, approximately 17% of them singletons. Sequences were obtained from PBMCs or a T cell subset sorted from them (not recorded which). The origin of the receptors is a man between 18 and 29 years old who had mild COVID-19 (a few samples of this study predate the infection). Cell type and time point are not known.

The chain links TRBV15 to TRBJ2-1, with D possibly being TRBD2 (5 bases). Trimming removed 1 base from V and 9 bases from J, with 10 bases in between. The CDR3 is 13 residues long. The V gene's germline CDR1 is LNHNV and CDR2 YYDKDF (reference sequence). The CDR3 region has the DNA TGTGCCACCAGCAGAGCCGGGGTGGGTGAGCAGTTCTTC. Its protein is CATSRAGVGEQFF.

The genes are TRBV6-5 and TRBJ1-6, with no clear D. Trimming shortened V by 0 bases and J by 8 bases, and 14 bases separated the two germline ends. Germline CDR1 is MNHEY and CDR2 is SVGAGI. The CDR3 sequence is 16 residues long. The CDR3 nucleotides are TGTGCCAGCAGTTACTCCCCGCCGGGTTTTCATTCACCCCTCCACTTT. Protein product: CASSYSPPGFHSPLHF.

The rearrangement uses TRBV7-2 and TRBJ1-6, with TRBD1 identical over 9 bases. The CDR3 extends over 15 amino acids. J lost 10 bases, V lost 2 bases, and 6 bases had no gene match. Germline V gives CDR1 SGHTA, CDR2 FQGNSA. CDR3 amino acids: CASSLTRDRASPLHF. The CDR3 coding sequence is TGTGCCAGCAGCTTAACCCGGGACAGGGCGTCACCCCTCCACTTT.

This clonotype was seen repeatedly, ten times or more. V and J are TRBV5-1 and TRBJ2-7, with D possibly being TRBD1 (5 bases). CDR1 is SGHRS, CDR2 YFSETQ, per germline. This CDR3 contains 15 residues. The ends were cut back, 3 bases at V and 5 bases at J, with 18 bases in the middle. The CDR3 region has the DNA TGCGCCAGCAGCTCATTGACTGACCCAGGGAACGAGCAGTACTTC. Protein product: CASSSLTDPGNEQYF.

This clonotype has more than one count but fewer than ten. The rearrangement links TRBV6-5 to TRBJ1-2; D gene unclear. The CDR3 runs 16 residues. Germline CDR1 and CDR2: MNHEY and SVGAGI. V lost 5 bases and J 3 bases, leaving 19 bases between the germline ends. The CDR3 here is CASSTPSRVGYYGYTF. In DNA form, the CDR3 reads TGTGCCAGCAGTACGCCCTCAAGGGTCGGATACTATGGCTACACCTTC.

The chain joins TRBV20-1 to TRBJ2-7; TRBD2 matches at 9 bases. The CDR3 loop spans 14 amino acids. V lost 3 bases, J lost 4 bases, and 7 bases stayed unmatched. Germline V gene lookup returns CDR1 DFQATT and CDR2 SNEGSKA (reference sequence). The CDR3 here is CSASPTSGAYEQYF. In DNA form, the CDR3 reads TGCAGTGCTAGCCCGACTAGCGGAGCTTACGAGCAGTACTTC.

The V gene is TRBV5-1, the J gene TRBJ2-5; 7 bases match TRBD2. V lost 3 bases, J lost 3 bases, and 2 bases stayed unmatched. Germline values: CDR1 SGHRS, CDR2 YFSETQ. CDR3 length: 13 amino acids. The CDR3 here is CASSWGTKETQYF. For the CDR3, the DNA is TGCGCCAGCAGCTGGGGGACTAAAGAGACCCAGTACTTC.

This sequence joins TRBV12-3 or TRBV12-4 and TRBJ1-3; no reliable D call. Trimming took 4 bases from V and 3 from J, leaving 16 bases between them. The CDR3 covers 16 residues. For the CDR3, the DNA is TGTGCCAGCAGTTCGGAGGTGACGGGCAGTGGAAACACCATATATTTT. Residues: CASSSEVTGSGNTIYF.

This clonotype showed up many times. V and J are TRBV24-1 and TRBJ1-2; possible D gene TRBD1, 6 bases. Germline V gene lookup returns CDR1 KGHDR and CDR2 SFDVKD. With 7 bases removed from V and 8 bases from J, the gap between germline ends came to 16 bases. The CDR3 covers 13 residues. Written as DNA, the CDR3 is TGTGCCACCAGGGATCCAGGGGAGGGAGGCTACACCTTC. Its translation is CATRDPGEGGYTF.

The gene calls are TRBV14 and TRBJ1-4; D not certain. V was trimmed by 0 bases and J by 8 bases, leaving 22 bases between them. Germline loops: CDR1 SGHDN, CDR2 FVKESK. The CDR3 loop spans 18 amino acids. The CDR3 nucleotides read TGTGCCAGCAGCCAAGATCTCGCCCTCGACGGTTCGGGGGAAAAACTGTTTTTT. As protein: CASSQDLALDGSGEKLFF.